This T cell receptor beta chain is from a study of regulatory T cells in long-lasting Graves disease. As for the study in general: For a period under 3 months, newly diagnosed Graves' patients had taken antithyroid drugs. Study results and caveats: Study was limited to peripheral blood, excluding thyroid tissue.

Researchers made TCR beta libraries by using iRepertoire HTBI primers and running Arm-PCR on CDR3 regions. TCRdb itself ran the multiplex PCR reads through MiXCR, one entry per CDR3 protein. The table shows 450,000 to 600,000 distinct CDR3 sequences, with about 13% occurring only once. Time point reported: newly diagnosed GD, antithyroid drugs for less than 3 months. PBMC RNA was the source of the TCR library. Graves' disease diagnosis used American Thyroid Association guidelines. This clonotype appeared a few times. The antigen is undetermined. These data also featured in a second study, about T cells in Graves' hyperthyroidism and ophthalmopathy. According to that study: HTBI primers were employed in a first-round RT-PCR of the TCR CDR3.

Specimen: peripheral blood mononuclear cells (PBMCs), collected at new diagnosis, from a patient treated with antithyroid drugs. This clonotype was obtained from a man younger than 45 with Graves disease.

This chain's CDR3 is CSVEKRANYGYTF. DNA for the CDR3: TGCAGCGTTGAAAAGAGAGCTAACTATGGCTACACCTTC. V and J are TRBV29-1 and TRBJ1-2; no definite D call. Between the trimmed V and J ends, which lost 2 bases and 0 bases, there was a span of 7 bases. Germline values: CDR1 SQVTM, CDR2 ANQGSEA. This CDR3 has 13 residues.